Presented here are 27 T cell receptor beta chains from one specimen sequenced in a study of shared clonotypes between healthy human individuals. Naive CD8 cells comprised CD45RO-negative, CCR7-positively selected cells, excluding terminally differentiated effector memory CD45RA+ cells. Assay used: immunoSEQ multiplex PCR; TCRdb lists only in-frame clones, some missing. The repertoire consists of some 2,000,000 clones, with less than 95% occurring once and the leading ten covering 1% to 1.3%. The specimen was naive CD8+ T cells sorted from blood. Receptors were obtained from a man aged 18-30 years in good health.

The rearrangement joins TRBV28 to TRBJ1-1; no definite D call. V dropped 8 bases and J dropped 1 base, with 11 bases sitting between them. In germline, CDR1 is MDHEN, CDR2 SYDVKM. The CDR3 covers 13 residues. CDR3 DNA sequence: TGTGCCAGCTCCGTCGGGGAGAACACTGAAGCTTTCTTT. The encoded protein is CASSVGENTEAFF.

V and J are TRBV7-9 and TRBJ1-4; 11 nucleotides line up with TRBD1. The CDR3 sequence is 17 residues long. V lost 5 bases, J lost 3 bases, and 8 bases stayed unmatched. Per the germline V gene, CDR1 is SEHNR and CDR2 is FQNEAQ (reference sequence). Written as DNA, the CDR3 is TGTGCCAGCAGCACCTGGACAGGGGGCTTTTCTAATGAAAAACTGTTTTTT. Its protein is CASSTWTGGFSNEKLFF.

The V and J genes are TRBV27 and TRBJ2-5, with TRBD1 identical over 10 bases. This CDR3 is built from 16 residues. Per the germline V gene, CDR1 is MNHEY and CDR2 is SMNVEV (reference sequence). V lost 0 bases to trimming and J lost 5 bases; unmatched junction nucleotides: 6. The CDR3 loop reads CASSLSVGQGFETQYF. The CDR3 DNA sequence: TGTGCCAGCAGTTTATCCGTGGGACAGGGGTTTGAGACCCAGTACTTC.

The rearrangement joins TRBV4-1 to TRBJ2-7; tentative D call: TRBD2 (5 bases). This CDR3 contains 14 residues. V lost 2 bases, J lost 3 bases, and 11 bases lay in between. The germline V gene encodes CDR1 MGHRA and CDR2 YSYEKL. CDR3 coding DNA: TGCGCCAGCAGCCAAAGGTTGGGGAGCTACGAGCAGTACTTC. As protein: CASSQRLGSYEQYF.

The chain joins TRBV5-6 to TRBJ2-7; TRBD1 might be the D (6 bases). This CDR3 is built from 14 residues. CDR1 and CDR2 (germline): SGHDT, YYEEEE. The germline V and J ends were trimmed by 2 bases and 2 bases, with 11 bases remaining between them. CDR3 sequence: CASSFGDNAYEQYF. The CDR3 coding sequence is TGTGCCAGCAGCTTTGGGGACAACGCCTACGAGCAGTACTTC.

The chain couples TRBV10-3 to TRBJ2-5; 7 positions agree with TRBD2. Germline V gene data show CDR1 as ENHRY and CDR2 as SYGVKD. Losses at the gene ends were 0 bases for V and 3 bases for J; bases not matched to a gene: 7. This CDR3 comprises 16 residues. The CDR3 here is CAISESLSGGEETQYF. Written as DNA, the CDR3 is TGTGCCATCAGTGAGTCGCTAAGTGGGGGGGAAGAGACCCAGTACTTC.

For the CDR3, the DNA is TGCGCCAGCAGCCAGGGACCCTCACGGGACACTGAAGCTTTCTTT. Protein: CASSQGPSRDTEAFF. J is TRBJ1-1 and V is TRBV4-1, with D possibly being TRBD1 (5 bases). The V gene's germline CDR1 is MGHRA and CDR2 YSYEKL. The CDR3 is 15 residues long. V lost 3 bases and J lost 3, with 14 bases in between.

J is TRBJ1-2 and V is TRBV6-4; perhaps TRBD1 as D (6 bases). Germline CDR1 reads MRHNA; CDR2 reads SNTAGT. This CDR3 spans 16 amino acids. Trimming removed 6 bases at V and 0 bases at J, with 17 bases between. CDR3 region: CASRKKADRANYGYTF. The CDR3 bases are TGTGCCAGCAGGAAAAAGGCGGACAGAGCTAACTATGGCTACACCTTC.

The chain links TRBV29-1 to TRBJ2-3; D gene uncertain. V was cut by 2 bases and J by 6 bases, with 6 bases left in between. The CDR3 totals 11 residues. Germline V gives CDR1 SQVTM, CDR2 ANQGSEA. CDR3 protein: CSVEKPDTQYF. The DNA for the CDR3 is TGCAGCGTTGAAAAACCGGATACGCAGTATTTT.

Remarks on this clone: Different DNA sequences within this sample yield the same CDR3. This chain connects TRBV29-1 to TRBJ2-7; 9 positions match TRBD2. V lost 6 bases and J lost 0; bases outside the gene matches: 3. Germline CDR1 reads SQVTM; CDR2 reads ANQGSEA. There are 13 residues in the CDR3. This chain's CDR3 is CSVLAGSSYEQYF. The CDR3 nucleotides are TGCAGCGTACTAGCGGGTAGCTCCTACGAGCAGTACTTC.

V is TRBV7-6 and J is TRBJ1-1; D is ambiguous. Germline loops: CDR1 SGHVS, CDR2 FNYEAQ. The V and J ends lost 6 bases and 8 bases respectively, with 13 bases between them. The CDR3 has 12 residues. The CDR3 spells CASSSGSLEAFF. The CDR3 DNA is TGTGCCAGCAGTTCGGGGAGTCTGGAAGCTTTCTTT.

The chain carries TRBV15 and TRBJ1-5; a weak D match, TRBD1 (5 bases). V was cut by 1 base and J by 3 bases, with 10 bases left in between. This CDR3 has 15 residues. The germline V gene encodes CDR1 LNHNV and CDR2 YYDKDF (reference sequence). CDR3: CATSRGGEANQPQHF. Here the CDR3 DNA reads TGTGCCACCAGCAGAGGAGGGGAGGCCAATCAGCCCCAGCATTTT.

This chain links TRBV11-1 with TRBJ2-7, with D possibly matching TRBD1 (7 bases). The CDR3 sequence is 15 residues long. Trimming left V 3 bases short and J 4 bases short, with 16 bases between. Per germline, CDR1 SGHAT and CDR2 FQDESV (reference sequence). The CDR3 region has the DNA TGTGCCAGCAGCTTCGCGGGGCAGGGGGTTTACGAGCAGTACTTC. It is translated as CASSFAGQGVYEQYF.

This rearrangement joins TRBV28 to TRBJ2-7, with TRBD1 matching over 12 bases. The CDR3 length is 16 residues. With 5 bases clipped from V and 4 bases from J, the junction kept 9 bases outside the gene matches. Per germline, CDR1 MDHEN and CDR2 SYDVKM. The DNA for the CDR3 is TGTGCCAGCAGTACCCAGGGGACAGGGGGCTTATACGAGCAGTACTTC. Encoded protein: CASSTQGTGGLYEQYF.

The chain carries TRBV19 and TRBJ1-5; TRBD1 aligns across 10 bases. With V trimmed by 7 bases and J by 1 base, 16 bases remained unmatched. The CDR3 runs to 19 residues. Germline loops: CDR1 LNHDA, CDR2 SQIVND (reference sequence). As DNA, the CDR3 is TGTGCCAGTACCCACCCTTCACTTCCGGGACAGGGGAGCAATCAGCCCCAGCATTTT. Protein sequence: CASTHPSLPGQGSNQPQHF. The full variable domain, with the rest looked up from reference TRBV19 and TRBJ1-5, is DGGITQSPKYLFRKEGQNVTLSCEQNLNHDAMYWYRQDPGQGLRLIYYSQIVNDFQKGDIAEGYSVSREKKESFPLTVTSAQKNPTAFYLCASTHPSLPGQGSNQPQHFGDGTRLSIL.

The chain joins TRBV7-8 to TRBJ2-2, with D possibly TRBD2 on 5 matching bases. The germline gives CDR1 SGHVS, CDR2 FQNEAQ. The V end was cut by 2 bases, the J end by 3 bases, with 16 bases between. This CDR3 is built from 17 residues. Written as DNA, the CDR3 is TGTGCCAGCAGCTTACCCGCCAGCGAGGGTTACACCGGGGAGCTGTTTTTT. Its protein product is CASSLPASEGYTGELFF.

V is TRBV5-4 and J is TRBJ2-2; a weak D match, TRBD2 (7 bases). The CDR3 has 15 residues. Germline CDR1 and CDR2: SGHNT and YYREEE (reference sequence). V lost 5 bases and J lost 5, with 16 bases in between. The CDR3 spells CASSDRGGSTGELFF. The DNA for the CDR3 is TGTGCCAGCAGTGATAGGGGGGGTTCTACCGGGGAGCTGTTTTTT.

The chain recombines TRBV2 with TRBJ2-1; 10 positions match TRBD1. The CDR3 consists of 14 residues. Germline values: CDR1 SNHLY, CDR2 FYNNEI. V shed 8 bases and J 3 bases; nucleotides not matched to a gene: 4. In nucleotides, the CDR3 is TGTGCCAGCTCGGGACAGGGGTTCTACAATGAGCAGTTCTTC. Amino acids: CASSGQGFYNEQFF.

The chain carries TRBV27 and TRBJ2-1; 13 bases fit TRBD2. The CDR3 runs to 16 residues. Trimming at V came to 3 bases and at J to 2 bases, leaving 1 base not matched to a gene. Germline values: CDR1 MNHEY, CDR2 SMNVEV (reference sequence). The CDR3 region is CASSLTSGRPYNEQFF. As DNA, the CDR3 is TGTGCCAGCAGTTTGACTAGCGGGAGGCCCTACAATGAGCAGTTCTTC.

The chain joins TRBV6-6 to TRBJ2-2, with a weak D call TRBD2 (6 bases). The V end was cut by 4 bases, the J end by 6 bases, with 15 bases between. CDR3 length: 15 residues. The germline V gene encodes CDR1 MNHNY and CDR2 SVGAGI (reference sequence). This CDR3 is CASSFRLDLSGELFF. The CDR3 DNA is TGTGCCAGCAGTTTCCGACTAGACTTATCCGGGGAGCTGTTTTTT.

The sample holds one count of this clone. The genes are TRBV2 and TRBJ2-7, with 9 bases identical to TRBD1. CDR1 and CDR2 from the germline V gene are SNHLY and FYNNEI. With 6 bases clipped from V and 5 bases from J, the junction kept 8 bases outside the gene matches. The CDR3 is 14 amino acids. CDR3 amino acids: CASRWTGASDEQYF. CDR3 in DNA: TGTGCCAGCAGGTGGACAGGGGCCTCTGACGAGCAGTACTTC.

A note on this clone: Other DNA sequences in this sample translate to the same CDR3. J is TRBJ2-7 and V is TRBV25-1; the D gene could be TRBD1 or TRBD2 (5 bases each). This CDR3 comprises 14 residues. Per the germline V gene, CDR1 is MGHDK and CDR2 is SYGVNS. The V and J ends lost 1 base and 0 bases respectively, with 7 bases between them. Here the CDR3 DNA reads TGTGCCAGCAGTGAATCAGGGAGCTCCTACGAGCAGTACTTC. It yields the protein CASSESGSSYEQYF.

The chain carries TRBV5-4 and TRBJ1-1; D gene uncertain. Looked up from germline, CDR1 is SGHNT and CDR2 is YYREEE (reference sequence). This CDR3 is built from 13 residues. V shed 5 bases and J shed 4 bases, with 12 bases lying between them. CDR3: CASRVWGVTEAFF. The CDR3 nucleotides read TGTGCCAGCAGGGTTTGGGGAGTCACTGAAGCTTTCTTT.

In DNA form, the CDR3 reads TGTGCCAGCAGTTACCAGGGACGATTCTACGAGCAGTACTTC. Protein product: CASSYQGRFYEQYF. V and J are TRBV6-5 and TRBJ2-7; D may correspond to TRBD1 or TRBD2 (5 bases each). The CDR3 contains 14 residues. V lost 2 bases, J lost 3 bases, and 11 bases lay in between. Germline loops: CDR1 MNHEY, CDR2 SVGAGI.

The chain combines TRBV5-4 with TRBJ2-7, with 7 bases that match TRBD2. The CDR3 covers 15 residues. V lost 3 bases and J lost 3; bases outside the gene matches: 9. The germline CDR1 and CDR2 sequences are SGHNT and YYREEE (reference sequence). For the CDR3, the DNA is TGTGCCAGCAGCTCGACTAGCCATTTCGACTACGAGCAGTACTTC. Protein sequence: CASSSTSHFDYEQYF.

The CDR3 DNA reads TGCAGCGTTGGTGGGGCTCTCAACGAGCAGTACTTC. Its protein is CSVGGALNEQYF. The rearrangement links TRBV29-1 to TRBJ2-7; maybe TRBD1 (5 bases). This CDR3 is 12 amino acids long. CDR1 and CDR2 from the germline V gene are SQVTM and ANQGSEA. Trimming removed 4 bases from V and 5 bases from J, with 12 bases in between.

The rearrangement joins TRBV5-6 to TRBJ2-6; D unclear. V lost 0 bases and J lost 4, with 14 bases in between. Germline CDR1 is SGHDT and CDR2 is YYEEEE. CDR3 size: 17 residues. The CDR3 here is CASSLVGTMGGANVLTF. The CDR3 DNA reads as TGTGCCAGCAGCTTGGTTGGCACGATGGGGGGGGCCAACGTCCTGACTTTC. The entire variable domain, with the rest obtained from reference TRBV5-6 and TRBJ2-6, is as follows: DAGVTQSPTHLIKTRGQQVTLRCSPKSGHDTVSWYQQALGQGPQFIFQYYEEEERQRGNFPDRFSGHQFPNYSSELNVNALLLGDSALYLCASSLVGTMGGANVLTFGAGSRLTVL.